Listed below are T cell receptor beta chains from one sample, sequenced in a study of OX40 agonist ivuxolimab in advanced cancers. The data were produced by immunoSEQ multiplex PCR, yet TCRdb's version contains in-frame clones alone and is incomplete. The sample consists of roughly 48,000 clones, approximately 85% of them appearing once. The sample here was CD4+ or CD8+ T cells sorted from blood, taken in a trial of the OX40 agonist ivuxolimab. These receptors were collected from an adult with an advanced solid tumor such as melanoma, head and neck, liver or kidney cancer. Both conserved end residues are part of each CDR3. Fields, in order: V gene, J gene, D gene, clone size, CDR3 DNA, CDR3 protein. The D gene is left open where the match is weak. Rows may omit the clone size; those that give it use once, few, many or a size class.

TRBV18,TRBJ1-5,-,few,TGTGCCAGCTCACCACTTCAGGGGAGCAATCAGCCCCAGCATTTT,CASSPLQGSNQPQHF
TRBV2,TRBJ2-3,-,-,TGTGCCAGCAGTAATACTGGTAGCACAGATACGCAGTATTTT,CASSNTGSTDTQYF
TRBV19,TRBJ2-7,TRBD1,-,TGTGCCAGTAGTTCGGGACAGGCCACCTACGAGCAGTACTTC,CASSSGQATYEQYF
TRBV5-1,TRBJ1-6,-,-,TGCGCCAGCACTCCACGGGTTGATAATTCACCCCTCCACTTT,CASTPRVDNSPLHF
TRBV7-3,TRBJ2-5,-,-,TGTGCCAGCAGCTTGGGTAGTCAAGAGACCCAGTACTTC,CASSLGSQETQYF
TRBV6-1,TRBJ1-3,-,-,TGTGCCAGCAGTGAAGCGCCAGGGAGGAACACCATATATTTT,CASSEAPGRNTIYF
TRBV5-1,TRBJ1-2,-,-,TGCGCCAGCAGGTTGTCCTGGGCTAACTATGGCTACACCTTC,CASRLSWANYGYTF
TRBV5-4,TRBJ2-7,-,-,TGTGCCAGCAGCCATGGCATTGGACCCAGGGGCTACGAGCAGTACTTC,CASSHGIGPRGYEQYF
TRBV6-1,TRBJ1-2,-,-,TGTGCCAGCAGACCCAGGCCTGGTTGGGGCTACACCTTC,CASRPRPGWGYTF
TRBV5-1,TRBJ2-1,TRBD2,-,TGCGCCAGCCGGGAGGGACCTCGCTCCTACAATGAGCAGTTCTTC,CASREGPRSYNEQFF
TRBV2,TRBJ1-1,-,-,TGTGCCAGCACGTCGGCAGGGCAGAACACTGAAGCTTTCTTT,CASTSAGQNTEAFF
TRBV11-3,TRBJ1-1,-,-,TGTGCCAGCAGCTTAGGACGGGGGGGGCAAGGTGAAGCTTTCTTT,CASSLGRGGQGEAFF
TRBV19,TRBJ2-1,TRBD2,few,TGTGCCAGTAGTACTAGCGGGAGCTCCTACAATGAGCAGTTCTTC,CASSTSGSSYNEQFF
TRBV14,TRBJ2-2,-,-,TGTGCCAGCAGCCCGGACAGTACGAACACCGGGGAGCTGTTTTTT,CASSPDSTNTGELFF
TRBV10-2,TRBJ2-5,-,few,TGCGCCAGCAAACGGGGGACAGAAGAGACCCAGTACTTC,CASKRGTEETQYF
TRBV27,TRBJ2-7,-,-,TGTGCCAGCAGTTTATGGTCTAGTAGCGAGCAGTACTTC,CASSLWSSSEQYF
TRBV28,TRBJ1-4,TRBD1,-,TGTGCCAGCAGCGGGGGACAGGGAAATGAAAAACTGTTTTTT,CASSGGQGNEKLFF
TRBV10-3,TRBJ2-6,-,-,TGTGCCACCACTCGTGGAGTAAATGGGGCCAACGTCCTGACTTTC,CATTRGVNGANVLTF
TRBV13,TRBJ2-1,TRBD2,-,TGTGCCAGCAAGGGCCTAGCGGGAGGGCAGCAGTTCTTC,CASKGLAGGQQFF
TRBV6-6,TRBJ1-5,-,-,TGTGCCAGCAGTTACGCCCGTGATAGCAATCAGCCCCAGCATTTT,CASSYARDSNQPQHF
TRBV11-2,TRBJ2-1,TRBD1,-,TGTGCCAGCAGCCCCGCGGGACAGGGGCCATACAATGAGCAGTTCTTC,CASSPAGQGPYNEQFF
TRBV2,TRBJ2-5,-,-,TGTGCCAGCAGTGAGGAGGGGGCCCTCGGGACCCAGTACTTC,CASSEEGALGTQYF
TRBV18,TRBJ1-1,-,once,TGTGCCAGCTTACCCCGGGACGGCTCTTTACGAACTGAAGCTTTCTTT,CASLPRDGSLRTEAFF
TRBV7-9,TRBJ2-7,-,-,TGTGCCAGCAGCTTAAACTACGAGCAGTACTTC,CASSLNYEQYF
TRBV15,TRBJ2-3,-,-,TGTGCCACCAGTCCAGGACGGAGCCTATACGGGACAGATACGCAGTATTTT,CATSPGRSLYGTDTQYF
TRBV28,TRBJ2-1,-,-,TGTGCCAGCAGTTTAGTTTACAATGAGCAGTTCTTC,CASSLVYNEQFF
TRBV7-9,TRBJ1-5,-,-,TGTGCCAGCAGCCCCGACGGGGTTCAGCCCCAGCATTTT,CASSPDGVQPQHF
TRBV29-1,TRBJ2-3,TRBD2,-,TGCAGCGCCACTAGCGGGAGCACAGATACGCAGTATTTT,CSATSGSTDTQYF
TRBV6-5,TRBJ2-1,-,-,TGTGCCAGCAGTTACTCGCGGCAGGAAGGCGGTGAGCAGTTCTTC,CASSYSRQEGGEQFF
TRBV28,TRBJ2-6,-,once,TGTGCCAGCAGTTTACCAGGCTCTGGGGCCAACGTCCTGACTTTC,CASSLPGSGANVLTF
TRBV10-3,TRBJ2-7,-,-,TGTGCCATCAGTCCCGAAGTCCCATCCTACGAGCAGTACTTC,CAISPEVPSYEQYF
TRBV20-1,TRBJ2-7,-,-,TGCAGTGCTTCCACAGTGGGGAAGCAGTACTTC,CSASTVGKQYF
TRBV2,TRBJ1-5,-,-,TGTGCCAGCAGTGAAGCGAGGCACGGAAATCAGCCCCAGCATTTT,CASSEARHGNQPQHF
TRBV29-1,TRBJ1-1,-,-,TGCAGCGTTGAATCTGGGGTCACTGAAGCTTTCTTT,CSVESGVTEAFF
TRBV7-2,TRBJ1-2,-,once,TGTGCCAGCAGCCCTTCGGGCCTCGTTGAAAACTATGGCTACACCTTC,CASSPSGLVENYGYTF
TRBV28,TRBJ2-7,TRBD1,-,TGTGCCAGCAATACTCCCGGGACAGTGGGCCTCGAGCAGTACTTC,CASNTPGTVGLEQYF
TRBV7-8,TRBJ2-3,-,-,TGTGCCAGCAGCTCCAGGGCTAGCTACATCGGTACGCAGTATTTT,CASSSRASYIGTQYF
TRBV23-1,TRBJ2-1,-,-,TGCGCCACACACAATGAGCAGTTCTTC,CATHNEQFF
TRBV28,TRBJ1-2,-,medium-sized,TGTGCCAGCAGTGACGTCTATGGCTACACCTTC,CASSDVYGYTF
TRBV29-1,TRBJ2-1,-,-,TGCAGCGCTGGAATCGGTAGAGGCAATGAGCAGTTCTTC,CSAGIGRGNEQFF
TRBV19,TRBJ2-1,TRBD2,-,TGTGCCAGTAGTAATTATCGGACTAGCGGGAACAATGAGCAGTTCTTC,CASSNYRTSGNNEQFF
TRBV5-1,TRBJ2-2,-,-,TGCGCCAGCAGCCCGGACACCGCGAACACCGGGGAGCTGTTTTTT,CASSPDTANTGELFF
TRBV18,TRBJ1-1,TRBD1,-,TGTGCCAGCTCCCCGTTAGGAACAGGGGGCCGTGGCACTGAAGCTTTCTTT,CASSPLGTGGRGTEAFF
TRBV10-1,TRBJ2-7,-,once,TGCGCCAGCAGTGAGTCGGCAGGGCAGATCTACGAGCAGTACTTC,CASSESAGQIYEQYF
TRBV5-4,TRBJ2-5,-,-,TGTGCCAGCACCTCCCGAGGGGGGATGGGGCTTAGGGAGACCCAGTACTTC,CASTSRGGMGLRETQYF
TRBV7-8,TRBJ2-7,-,-,TGTGCCAGCAGCTTAAAAGGGTGGGGCTACGAGCAGTACTTC,CASSLKGWGYEQYF
TRBV28,TRBJ2-1,TRBD1,-,TGTGCCAGCAGTTCGCCTCGACAGGGACCCTACAATGAGCAGTTCTTC,CASSSPRQGPYNEQFF
TRBV5-1,TRBJ1-5,-,-,TGCGCCAGCAGGGAGGGATCCGATCATAATCAGCCCCAGCATTTT,CASREGSDHNQPQHF
TRBV5-1,TRBJ1-4,-,-,TGCGCCAGCAGCTTGGATGGGTTTGTTGAAAAACTGTTTTTT,CASSLDGFVEKLFF
TRBV28,TRBJ1-1,-,-,TGTGCCACCGTCTCTGTGGGATACACTGAAGCTTTCTTT,CATVSVGYTEAFF
TRBV10-3,TRBJ2-5,TRBD1,-,TGTGCCATCAGCAAGATAGGACAGGGGGCCACAGAGACCCAGTACTTC,CAISKIGQGATETQYF
TRBV29-1,TRBJ2-3,TRBD2,once,TGCAGCGTTGAGGGGACTAGCGGGAGGACAGATACGCAGTATTTT,CSVEGTSGRTDTQYF
TRBV6-5,TRBJ2-7,-,-,TGTGCCAGTGCGGGCAGAAGCCTTTTGGGGCAGTACTTC,CASAGRSLLGQYF